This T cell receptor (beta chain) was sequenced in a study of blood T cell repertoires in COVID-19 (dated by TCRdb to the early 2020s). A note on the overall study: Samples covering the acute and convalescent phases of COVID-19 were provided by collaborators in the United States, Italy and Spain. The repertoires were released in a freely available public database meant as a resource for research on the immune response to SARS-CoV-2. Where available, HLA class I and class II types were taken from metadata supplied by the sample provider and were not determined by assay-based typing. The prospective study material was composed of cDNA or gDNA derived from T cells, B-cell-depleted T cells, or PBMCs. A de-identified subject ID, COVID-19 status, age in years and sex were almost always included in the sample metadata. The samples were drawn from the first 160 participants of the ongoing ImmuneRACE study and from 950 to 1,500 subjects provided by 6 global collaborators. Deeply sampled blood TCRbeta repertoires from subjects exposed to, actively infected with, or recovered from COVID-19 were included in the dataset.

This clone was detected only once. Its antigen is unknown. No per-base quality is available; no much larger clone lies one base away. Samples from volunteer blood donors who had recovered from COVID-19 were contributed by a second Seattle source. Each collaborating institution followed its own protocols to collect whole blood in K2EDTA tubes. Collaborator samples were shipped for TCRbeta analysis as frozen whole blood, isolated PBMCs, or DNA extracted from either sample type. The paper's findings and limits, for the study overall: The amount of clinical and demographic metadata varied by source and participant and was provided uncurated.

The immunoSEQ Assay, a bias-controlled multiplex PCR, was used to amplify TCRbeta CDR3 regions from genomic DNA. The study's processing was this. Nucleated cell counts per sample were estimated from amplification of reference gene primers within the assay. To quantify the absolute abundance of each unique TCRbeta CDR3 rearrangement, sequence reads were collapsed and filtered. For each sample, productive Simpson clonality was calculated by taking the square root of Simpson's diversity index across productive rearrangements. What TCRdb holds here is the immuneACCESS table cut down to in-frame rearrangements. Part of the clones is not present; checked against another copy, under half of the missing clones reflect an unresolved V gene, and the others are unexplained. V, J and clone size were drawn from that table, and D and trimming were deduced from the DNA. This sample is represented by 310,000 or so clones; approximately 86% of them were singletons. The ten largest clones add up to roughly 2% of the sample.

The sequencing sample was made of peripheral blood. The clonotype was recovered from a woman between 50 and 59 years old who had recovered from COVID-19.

The DNA sequence is TGCGCCAGCAGCTTTATGCCCGGGACACCTAACTCTGGGGCCAACGTCCTGACTTTC. The encoded protein is CASSFMPGTPNSGANVLTF. This sequence uses TRBV5-1 and TRBJ2-6, and the D gene may be TRBD1, 6 bases matching. In the germline V gene, CDR1 corresponds to SGHRS and CDR2 to YFSETQ. CDR3 length: 19 amino acids, cysteine to phenylalanine. Only the CDR3 part of the read is kept: 57 bases, read in frame from the first base. V drops 2 bases and J drops 0 bases, leaving 18 bases in between.